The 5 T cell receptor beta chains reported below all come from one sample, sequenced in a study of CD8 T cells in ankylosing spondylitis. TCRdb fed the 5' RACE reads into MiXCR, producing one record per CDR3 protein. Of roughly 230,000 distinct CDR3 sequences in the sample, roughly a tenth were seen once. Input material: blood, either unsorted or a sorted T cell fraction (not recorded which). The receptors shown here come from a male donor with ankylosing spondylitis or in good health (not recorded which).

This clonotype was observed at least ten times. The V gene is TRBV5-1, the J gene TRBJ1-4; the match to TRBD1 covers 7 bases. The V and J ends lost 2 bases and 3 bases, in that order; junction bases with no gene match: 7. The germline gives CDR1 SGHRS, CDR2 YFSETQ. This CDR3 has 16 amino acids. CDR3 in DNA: TGCGCCAGCAGCTTAGGACAGGCGTCGGCTAATGAAAAACTGTTTTTT. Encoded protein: CASSLGQASANEKLFF.

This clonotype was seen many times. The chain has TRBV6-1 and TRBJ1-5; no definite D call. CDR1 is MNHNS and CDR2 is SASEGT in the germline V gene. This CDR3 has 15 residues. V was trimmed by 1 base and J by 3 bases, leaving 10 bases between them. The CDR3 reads CASSEGEGLNQPQHF. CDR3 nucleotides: TGTGCCAGCAGTGAAGGAGAGGGCCTCAATCAGCCCCAGCATTTT.

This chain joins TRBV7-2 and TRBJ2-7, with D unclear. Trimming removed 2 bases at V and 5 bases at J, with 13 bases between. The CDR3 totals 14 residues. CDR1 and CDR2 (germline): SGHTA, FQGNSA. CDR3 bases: TGTGCCAGCAGCTTACGCCCACAGAACCACGAGCAGTACTTC. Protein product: CASSLRPQNHEQYF. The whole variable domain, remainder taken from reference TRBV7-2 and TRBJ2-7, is GAGVSQSPSNKVTEKGKDVELRCDPISGHTALYWYRQSLGQGLEFLIYFQGNSAPDKSGLPSDRFSAERTGGSVSTLTIQRTQQEDSAVYLCASSLRPQNHEQYFGPGTRLTVT.

This chain's CDR3 is CASSWETSGGNEQFF. In nucleotides, the CDR3 is TGTGCCAGCAGCTGGGAGACTAGCGGGGGCAATGAGCAGTTCTTC. J is TRBJ2-1 and V is TRBV11-2, with TRBD2 identical over 12 bases. The V and J ends lost 4 bases and 6 bases, in that order; junction bases with no gene match: 4. Germline V gives CDR1 SGHAT, CDR2 FQNNGV. The CDR3 extends over 15 amino acids.

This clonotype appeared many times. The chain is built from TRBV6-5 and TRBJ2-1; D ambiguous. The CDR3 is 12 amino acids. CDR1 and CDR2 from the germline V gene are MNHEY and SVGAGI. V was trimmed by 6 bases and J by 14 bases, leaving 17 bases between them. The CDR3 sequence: CASSQNRAREFF. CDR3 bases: TGTGCCAGCAGCCAGAACCGGGCCCGAGAGTTCTTC.